The text below deals with one TCR beta chain. Antigen unknown. The data derive from a study of cytotoxic CD8 clonotypes in ibrutinib-treated CLL. Investigators sought sequencing depths of between 1 in 200,000 and 1 in 1 million T cells. Measured with immunoSEQ multiplex PCR; TCRdb has only the in-frame clones, and not every one. Of some 200,000 clones listed, more than 65% are singletons. Study conclusions and caveats: Progressing patients had sampling times that differed from those of sustained-remission patients. Public clonotypes were rare and shrank or held steady on treatment.

Trimming left V 0 bases short and J 3 bases short, with 10 bases between. The CDR3 runs 15 residues. Looked up from germline, CDR1 is SGHTA and CDR2 is FQGNSA. The V and J genes are TRBV7-2 and TRBJ2-3; D possibly matches TRBD1 or TRBD2 (5 bases each). The source of this sequence is a human donor with chronic lymphocytic leukemia. Specimen: PBMCs, collected after 12 months of ibrutinib treatment. The CDR3 coding sequence is TGTGCCAGCAGCTTAGCGCTGAGGGGTACAGATACGCAGTATTTT. It encodes CASSLALRGTDTQYF. Based on the CDR3 plus reference TRBV7-2 and TRBJ2-3, the full variable domain is GAGVSQSPSNKVTEKGKDVELRCDPISGHTALYWYRQSLGQGLEFLIYFQGNSAPDKSGLPSDRFSAERTGGSVSTLTIQRTQQEDSAVYLCASSLALRGTDTQYFGPGTRLTVL.